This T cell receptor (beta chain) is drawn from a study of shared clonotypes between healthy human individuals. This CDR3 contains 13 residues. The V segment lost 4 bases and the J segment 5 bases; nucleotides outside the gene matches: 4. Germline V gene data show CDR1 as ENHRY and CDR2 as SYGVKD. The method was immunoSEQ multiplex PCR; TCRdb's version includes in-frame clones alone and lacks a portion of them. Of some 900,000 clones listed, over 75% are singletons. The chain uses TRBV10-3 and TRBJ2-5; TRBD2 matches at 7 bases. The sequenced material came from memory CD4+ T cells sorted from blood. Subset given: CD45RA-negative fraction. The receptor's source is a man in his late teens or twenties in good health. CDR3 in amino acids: CAISADGGETQYF. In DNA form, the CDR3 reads TGTGCCATCAGTGCCGACGGGGGGGAGACCCAGTACTTC.